Reported below is one T cell receptor (beta chain). This entry comes from a study of blood T cell repertoires in COVID-19. Germline CDR1 is ENHRY and CDR2 is SYGVKD. The CDR3 sequence is 17 residues long. J lost 0 bases, V lost 8 bases, and 8 bases had no gene match. Original handling: By means of reference gene primer amplification, nucleated cell counts were estimated. TCRdb keeps only in-frame clones here, not all; method: immunoSEQ multiplex PCR. The V and J calls and clone size were taken over from that table, and D and trimming were inferred from the DNA. The data contain some 230,000 clones, 86% of them singletons.

This receptor was identified in a man aged 25 to 45 who had recovered from COVID-19. Sequenced input: peripheral blood. The chain has TRBV10-3 and TRBJ2-6; 9 nucleotides line up with TRBD1. The CDR3 sequence: CAIGDRDSLSGANVLTF. The CDR3 nucleotides read TGTGCCATCGGGGACAGGGACTCCCTCTCTGGGGCCAACGTCCTGACTTTC.